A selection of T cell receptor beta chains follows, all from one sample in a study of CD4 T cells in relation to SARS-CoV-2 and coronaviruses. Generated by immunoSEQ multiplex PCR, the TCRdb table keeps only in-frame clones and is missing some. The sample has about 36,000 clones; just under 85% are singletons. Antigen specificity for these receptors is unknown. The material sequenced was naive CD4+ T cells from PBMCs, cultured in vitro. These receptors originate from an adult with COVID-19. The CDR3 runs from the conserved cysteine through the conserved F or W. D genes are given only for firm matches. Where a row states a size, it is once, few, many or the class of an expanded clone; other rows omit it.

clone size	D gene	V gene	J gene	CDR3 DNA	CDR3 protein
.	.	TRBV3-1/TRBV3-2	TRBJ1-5	TGTGCCAGCAGCCAAGATGGGACTATTAATCAGCCCCAGCATTTT	CASSQDGTINQPQHF
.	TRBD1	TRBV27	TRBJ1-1	TGTGCCAGCAGTTTGACAGGGAAAACTGAAGCTTTCTTT	CASSLTGKTEAFF
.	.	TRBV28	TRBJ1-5	TGTGCCAGCAGTTTAAGGCCTAGGAGCGATCAGCCCCAGCATTTT	CASSLRPRSDQPQHF
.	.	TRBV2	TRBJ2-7	TGTGCCAGCAGTGAATCTGGCCGCTACGAGCAGTACTTC	CASSESGRYEQYF
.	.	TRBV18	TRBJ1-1	TGTGCCACCTCTCGGGAAGGGGCCACTGAAGCTTTCTTT	CATSREGATEAFF
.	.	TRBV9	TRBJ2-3	TGTGCCAGCAGCGTAGCTGGGGGTGAAGGAGATACGCAGTATTTT	CASSVAGGEGDTQYF
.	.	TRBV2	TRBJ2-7	TGTGCCAGCAGTGTCCCACTCCTCGCAGTCATTTCCTACGAGCAGTACTTC	CASSVPLLAVISYEQYF
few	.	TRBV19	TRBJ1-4	TGTGCCAGTAGTATGTCAGCAACTAATGAAAAACTGTTTTTT	CASSMSATNEKLFF
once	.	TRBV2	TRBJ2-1	TGTGCCAGCAGGGACGGGGGCTGGAGCGATGAGCAGTTCTTC	CASRDGGWSDEQFF
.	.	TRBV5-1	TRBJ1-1	TGCGCCAGCAGCTTGTCGGGGGGGAACACTGAAGCTTTCTTT	CASSLSGGNTEAFF
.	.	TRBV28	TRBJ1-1	TGTGCCAGTTTAGATCGGGGGTTGAACACTGAAGCTTTCTTT	CASLDRGLNTEAFF
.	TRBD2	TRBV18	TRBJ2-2	TGTGCCAGCTCACCATGGCTAGCGGGCACCGGGGAGCTGTTTTTT	CASSPWLAGTGELFF
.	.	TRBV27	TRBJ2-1	TGTGCCAGCAGGTCTGGCGCGGGCCCGCACAATGAGCAGTTCTTC	CASRSGAGPHNEQFF
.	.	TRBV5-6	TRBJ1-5	TGTGCCAGCAGCTTGGCCCGCAGGCCAGCTAAAAATCAGCCCCAGCATTTT	CASSLARRPAKNQPQHF
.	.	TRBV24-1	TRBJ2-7	TGTGCCACCAGTCGGTCCTACGAGCAGTACTTC	CATSRSYEQYF
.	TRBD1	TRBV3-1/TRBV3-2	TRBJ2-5	TGTGCCAGCAGCTATGTGGGACAGGGTAAAGAGACCCAGTACTTC	CASSYVGQGKETQYF
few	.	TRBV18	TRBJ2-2	TGTGCCAGCTCACTACGGAGGGGGCCTGACGGGGAGCTGTTTTTT	CASSLRRGPDGELFF
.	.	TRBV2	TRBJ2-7	TGTGCCAGCAGTTCGGAATCCTACGAGCAGTACTTC	CASSSESYEQYF
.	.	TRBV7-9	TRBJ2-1	TGTGCCAGCAGCTTAGATTTCGGGGGGCTCGATGAGCAGTTCTTC	CASSLDFGGLDEQFF
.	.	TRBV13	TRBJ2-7	TGTGCCAGCAGCCGACGACAGGACTGGGAGCAGTACTTC	CASSRRQDWEQYF
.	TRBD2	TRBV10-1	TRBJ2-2	TGCGCCAGCAGTGAGTCGCTGCTAGCGGGGGTTAACACCGGGGAGCTGTTTTTT	CASSESLLAGVNTGELFF
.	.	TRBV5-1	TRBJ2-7	TGCGCCAGCAGCCACGGGGGCTGGGAGGGCCCTCTCGACGAGCAGTACTTC	CASSHGGWEGPLDEQYF
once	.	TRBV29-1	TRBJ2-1	TGCAGCGTTGACGGTGAACGGCGGGCGGGGAGGTTCTTC	CSVDGERRAGRFF
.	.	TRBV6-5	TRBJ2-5	TGTGCCAGCAGTTACCGCGGGCCGGGGGCGGGAAACCAGTACTTC	CASSYRGPGAGNQYF
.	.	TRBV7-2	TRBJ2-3	TGTGCCAGCAGCAAGACTAGTTTCTCGCAGTATTTT	CASSKTSFSQYF
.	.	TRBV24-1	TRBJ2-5	TGTGCCACCAGTGATTCTGACGGGAGCCTGGAGACCCAGTACTTC	CATSDSDGSLETQYF
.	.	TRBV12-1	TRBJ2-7	TGTGCCAGCAGCTTTGCGCGAAGCAGGGACTGGGTCTACGAGCAGTACTTC	CASSFARSRDWVYEQYF
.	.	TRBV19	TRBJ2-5	TGTGCCAGTAGTAGCCTACAGGGACGGGGCGGGGAGACCCAGTACTTC	CASSSLQGRGGETQYF
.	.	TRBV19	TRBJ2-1	TGTGCCAGTAGTATTGTGTCAGGGTCCGGATATGAGCAGTTCTTC	CASSIVSGSGYEQFF
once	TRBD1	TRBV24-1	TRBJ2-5	TGTGCCACCAGTGACCGGGACAGGGATCTACGCGCACAAGAGACCCAGTACTTC	CATSDRDRDLRAQETQYF
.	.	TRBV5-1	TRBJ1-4	TGCGCCAGCAGCGAGACTGTTGAAAATGAAAAACTGTTTTTT	CASSETVENEKLFF
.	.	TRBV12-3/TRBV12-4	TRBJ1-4	.	CASSSILDEKLFF
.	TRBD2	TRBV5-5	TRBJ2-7	TGTGCCAGCAGCTTGGCGGGAGGAAGCTACGAGCAGTACTTC	CASSLAGGSYEQYF
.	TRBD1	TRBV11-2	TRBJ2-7	TGTGCCAGCAGCAAGAGACAGGGGGCCTACGAGCAGTACTTC	CASSKRQGAYEQYF
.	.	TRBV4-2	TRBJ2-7	TGTGCCAGCAGCCAAGTGTTGGATCCATATGTGCAGTACTTC	CASSQVLDPYVQYF
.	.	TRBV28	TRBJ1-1	TGTGCCAGCAGTTTATGGGGGCGGGACACTGAAGCTTTCTTT	CASSLWGRDTEAFF
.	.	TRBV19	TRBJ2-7	TGTGCCAGTAGTCTCTCGGGGGCCCGGGGCGTGCAGTACTTC	CASSLSGARGVQYF
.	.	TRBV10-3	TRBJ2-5	TGTGCCATCAGTTCCACCCGCGTGGAAGAGACCCAGTACTTC	CAISSTRVEETQYF
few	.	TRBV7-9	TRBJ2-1	TGTGCCAGCAGCTCCGGGACCCTAACACACGATGAGCAGTTCTTC	CASSSGTLTHDEQFF
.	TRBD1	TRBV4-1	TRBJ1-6	TGCGCCAGCAGCCAAGTGGTGGGGACAGCAAATTCACCCCTCCACTTT	CASSQVVGTANSPLHF
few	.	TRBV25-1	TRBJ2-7	TGTGCCAGCAGTAACTGGCCATCCTACGAGCAGTACTTC	CASSNWPSYEQYF
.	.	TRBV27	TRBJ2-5	TGTGCCAGCAGTTTAAATCCGGTTGGGGGCGCTTCTGGGACCCAGTACTTC	CASSLNPVGGASGTQYF
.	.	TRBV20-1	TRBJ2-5	TGCAGTGCTAGTTCTCCTGCGGGCCCCCATTCTGGGGAGACCCAGTACTTC	CSASSPAGPHSGETQYF
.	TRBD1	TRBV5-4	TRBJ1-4	TGTGCCAGCAGCTTGGGACAGGGGTTGACTAATGAAAAACTGTTTTTT	CASSLGQGLTNEKLFF
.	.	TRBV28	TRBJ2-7	TGTGCCAGCATAAGTGTCTCCACCTCCTACGAGCAGTACTTC	CASISVSTSYEQYF
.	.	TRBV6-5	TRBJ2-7	TGTGCCAGCAGTTACCCTCCCTCCTACGAGCAGTACTTC	CASSYPPSYEQYF
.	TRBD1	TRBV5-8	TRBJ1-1	TGTGCCAGCGGTCCCGGACAGGGGGAGTCGATGAACACTGAAGCTTTCTTT	CASGPGQGESMNTEAFF
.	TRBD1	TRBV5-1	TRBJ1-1	TGCGCCAGCAGCTTAGGGACAGTGAACACTGAAGCTTTCTTT	CASSLGTVNTEAFF
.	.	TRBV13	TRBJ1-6	TGTGCCAGCAGCGTGGGGGGGGGAAATTCACCCCTCCACTTT	CASSVGGGNSPLHF
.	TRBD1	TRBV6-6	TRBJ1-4	TGTGCCAGCACCACGACAGGGGACGGAATGTTTTTT	CASTTTGDGMFF
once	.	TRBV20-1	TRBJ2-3	TGCAGTGCTAGTAAGGGAACTAGCACAGATACGCAGTATTTT	CSASKGTSTDTQYF
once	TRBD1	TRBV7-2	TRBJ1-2	TGTGCCAGCAGCCGGACAGGGCTCCCTGCTGGCTACACCTTC	CASSRTGLPAGYTF